This TCR beta chain emerged from a study of T cell responses to AZD1222 COVID-19 vaccine. Study observations and caveats: Baseline antibody screening turned up just a handful of seropositive AZD1222 recipients. Dominant at 160-218 and 743-854, vaccine-associated CD4 TCRs also spanned spike. Repertoire sampling happened only post peak T cell response.

Comment on this clone: What it recognizes is unknown.

Generated by immunoSEQ multiplex PCR, the TCRdb table keeps only in-frame clones and is missing some. The data hold some 170,000 clones, with approximately 90% observed a single time. V lost 1 base and J 9 bases, leaving 9 bases between the germline ends. The CDR3 sequence is 12 residues long. CDR1 and CDR2 from the germline V gene are LGHDT and YNNKEL (reference sequence). The chain carries TRBV3-1 (or the pseudogene TRBV3-2) and TRBJ1-1, with a weak D call TRBD1 (5 bases). The sequence was obtained from an adult who received the MenACWY meningococcal vaccine as a control. Source: peripheral blood, taken 28 days after the second dose of the MenACWY control vaccine. CDR3 protein: CASSQVDSKAFF. The DNA of the CDR3 is TGTGCCAGCAGCCAAGTAGACAGTAAAGCTTTCTTT.